This TCR beta chain comes out of a study of T cells in Graves' hyperthyroidism and ophthalmopathy. This clonotype occurred many times. Using RNA transcripts as the source, TCR beta CDR3 regions were amplified. RT-PCR in the first round (using the HTBI primer set) targeted the TCR CDR3. TCRdb itself ran the multiplex PCR reads through MiXCR, one entry per CDR3 protein. The table records hundreds of thousands of distinct CDR3 sequences, roughly 14% of them present only once. Trimming took 5 bases from V and 1 from J; bases not matched to a gene: 13. This CDR3 spans 17 amino acids. Germline V gene sequence: CDR1 DFQATT, CDR2 SNEGSKA (reference sequence).

The J gene is TRBJ2-3, the V gene TRBV20-1; 9 positions agree with TRBD2. Material for sequencing was blood. The origin of this receptor is a woman aged 25 to 39 with Graves' hyperthyroidism. The CDR3 region is CSAATSGGPHRTDTQYF. The DNA of the CDR3 is TGCAGTGCTGCGACTAGCGGAGGCCCTCACCGCACAGATACGCAGTATTTT.